This TCR beta chain was recovered during a study of T-cell reconstitution after alpha-beta-depleted transplantation in children. This clonotype was detected ten times or more. The CDR3 spans 13 residues. Trimming cost V 6 bases and J 4 bases, with 12 bases left between them. The library targeted TCRbeta and was prepared with unique molecular identifiers. Each CDR3 protein gets one entry after TCRdb re-called the PCR reads with MiXCR. The data contain some 490,000 distinct CDR3 sequences, 9.5% to 15% of them singletons. This TCR came from a human donor who donated a stem cell graft to a child with combined immunodeficiency. The material was PBMCs from the stem cell graft donor, obtained from the stem cell graft. The genes are TRBV12-3 or TRBV12-4 and TRBJ1-1; D gene unclear. DNA of the CDR3: TGTGCCAGCAGAATCACTGGGCGCACTGAAGCTTTCTTT. Residues: CASRITGRTEAFF.